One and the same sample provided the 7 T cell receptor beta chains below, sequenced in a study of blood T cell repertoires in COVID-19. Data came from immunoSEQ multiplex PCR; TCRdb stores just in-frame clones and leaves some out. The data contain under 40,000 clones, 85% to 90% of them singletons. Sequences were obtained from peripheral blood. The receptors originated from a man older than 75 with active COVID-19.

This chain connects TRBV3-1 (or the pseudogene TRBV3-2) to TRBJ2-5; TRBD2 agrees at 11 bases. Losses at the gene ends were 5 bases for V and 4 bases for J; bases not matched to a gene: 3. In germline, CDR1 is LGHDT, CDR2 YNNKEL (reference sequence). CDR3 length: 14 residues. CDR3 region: CASSLAGGPETQYF. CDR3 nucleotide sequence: TGTGCCAGCAGCTTAGCGGGAGGGCCAGAGACCCAGTACTTC.

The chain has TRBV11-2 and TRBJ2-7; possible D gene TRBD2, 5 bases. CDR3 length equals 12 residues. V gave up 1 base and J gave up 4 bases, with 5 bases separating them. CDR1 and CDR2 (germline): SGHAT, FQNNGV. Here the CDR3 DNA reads TGTGCCAGCAGCTTAGCGGGGTACGAGCAGTACTTC. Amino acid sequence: CASSLAGYEQYF.

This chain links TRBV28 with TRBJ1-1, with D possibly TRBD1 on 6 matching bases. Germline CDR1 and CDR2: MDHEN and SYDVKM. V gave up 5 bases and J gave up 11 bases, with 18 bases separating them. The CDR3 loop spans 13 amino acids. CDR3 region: CASSKTGRGAAFF. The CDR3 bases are TGTGCCAGCAGTAAGACAGGTCGTGGTGCGGCTTTCTTT. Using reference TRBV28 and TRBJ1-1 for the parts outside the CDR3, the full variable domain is DVKVTQSSRYLVKRTGEKVFLECVQDMDHENMFWYRQDPGLGLRLIYFSYDVKMKEKGDIPEGYSVSREKKERFSLILESASTNQTSMYLCASSKTGRGAAFFGQGTRLTVV.

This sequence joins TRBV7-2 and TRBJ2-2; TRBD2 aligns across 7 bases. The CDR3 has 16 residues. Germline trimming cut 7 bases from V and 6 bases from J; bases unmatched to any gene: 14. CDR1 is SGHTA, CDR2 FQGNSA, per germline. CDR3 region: CASTPLGGTMSGELFF. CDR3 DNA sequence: TGTGCCAGCACACCCTTGGGCGGGACTATGTCCGGGGAGCTGTTTTTT.

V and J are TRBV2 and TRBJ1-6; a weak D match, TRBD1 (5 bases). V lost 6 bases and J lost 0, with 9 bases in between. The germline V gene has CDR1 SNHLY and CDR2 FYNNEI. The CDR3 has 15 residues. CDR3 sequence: CASRDDSSYNSPLHF. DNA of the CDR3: TGTGCCAGCAGGGACGACAGCTCCTATAATTCACCCCTCCACTTT.

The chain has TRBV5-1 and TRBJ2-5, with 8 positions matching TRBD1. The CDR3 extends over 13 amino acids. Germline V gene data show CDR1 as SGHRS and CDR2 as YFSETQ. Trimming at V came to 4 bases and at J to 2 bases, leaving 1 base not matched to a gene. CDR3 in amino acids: CASSQGAQETQYF. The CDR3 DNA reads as TGCGCCAGCAGCCAGGGGGCACAAGAGACCCAGTACTTC.

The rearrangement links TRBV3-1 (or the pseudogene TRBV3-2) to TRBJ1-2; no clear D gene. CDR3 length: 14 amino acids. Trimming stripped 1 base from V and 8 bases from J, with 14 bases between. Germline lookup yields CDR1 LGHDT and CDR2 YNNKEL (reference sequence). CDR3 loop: CASSQVGGNRGYTF. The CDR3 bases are TGTGCCAGCAGCCAAGTTGGAGGGAATAGGGGCTACACCTTC.